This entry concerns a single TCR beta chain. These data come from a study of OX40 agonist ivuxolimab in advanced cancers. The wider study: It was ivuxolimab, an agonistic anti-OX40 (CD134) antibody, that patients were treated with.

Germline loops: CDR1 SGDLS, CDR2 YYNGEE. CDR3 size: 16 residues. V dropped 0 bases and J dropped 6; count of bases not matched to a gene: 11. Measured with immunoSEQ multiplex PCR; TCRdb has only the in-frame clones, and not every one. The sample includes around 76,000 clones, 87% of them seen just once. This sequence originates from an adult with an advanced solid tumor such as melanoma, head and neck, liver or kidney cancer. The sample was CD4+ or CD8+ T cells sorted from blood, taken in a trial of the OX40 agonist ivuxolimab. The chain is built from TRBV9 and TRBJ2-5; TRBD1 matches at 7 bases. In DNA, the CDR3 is TGTGCCAGCAGCGTAGGTTCCAGGGGGACGGGGCAGACCCAGTACTTC. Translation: CASSVGSRGTGQTQYF.